The 18 T cell receptor beta chains presented below share a single source sample, sequenced in a study of T cells in Graves' hyperthyroidism and ophthalmopathy. RNA transcripts were the template for amplifying TCR beta CDR3 regions. First-round RT-PCR targeting the TCR CDR3 was performed with the HTBI primer set. One entry per CDR3 protein, called by TCRdb with MiXCR from the multiplex PCR reads. This table has around 400,000 distinct CDR3 sequences, 20% to 25% appearing once. The sequenced sample consisted of blood. Receptors were obtained from a man over 45 with Graves' hyperthyroidism.

This clonotype has a count of ten or more. The chain combines TRBV7-8 with TRBJ2-3; 7 bases are a match to TRBD1. The CDR3 has 13 amino acids. Germline V lookup: CDR1 SGHVS, CDR2 FQNEAQ. After removal of 4 bases from V and 6 bases from J, the junction contained 4 bases not matched to a gene. The CDR3 bases are TGTGCCAGCAGCTACCGGACAGGCGATACGCAGTATTTT. Amino acids: CASSYRTGDTQYF.

This clonotype came up a few times. V gene TRBV2 combines with J gene TRBJ2-3, with 14 nucleotides matching TRBD2. Germline-derived CDR1 and CDR2 are SNHLY and FYNNEI. CDR3 length: 15 residues. Unmatched junction bases numbered 4, after V lost 11 bases and J lost 0 bases. The CDR3 reads CAGTSGSLSTDTQYF. The CDR3 nucleotides are TGTGCCGGGACTAGCGGGAGCCTTAGCACAGATACGCAGTATTTT.

This clonotype came up a few times. The J gene is TRBJ2-2, the V gene TRBV5-4; D unresolved. Germline V gene sequence: CDR1 SGHNT, CDR2 YYREEE (reference sequence). CDR3 length: 14 amino acids. Trimming removed 1 base at V and 6 bases at J, with 10 bases between. CDR3 DNA: TGTGCCAGCAGCTTGTTTAGCAGGTCCGGGGAGCTGTTTTTT. Amino acids: CASSLFSRSGELFF.

This rearrangement joins TRBV19 to TRBJ1-1, with D maybe TRBD1 (6 bases). The germline CDR1 and CDR2 sequences are LNHDA and SQIVND (reference sequence). With 10 bases removed from V and 7 bases from J, the gap between germline ends came to 13 bases. The CDR3 is 11 residues long. CDR3 protein: CAIIQQGEAFF. The CDR3, as DNA: TGTGCCATCATTCAACAGGGTGAAGCTTTCTTT.

Turning to this clonotype: One base away lies a much larger clone, so this may be a sequencing read error. The V and J genes are TRBV5-1 and TRBJ1-1; D remains unclear. The V gene's germline CDR1 is SGHRS and CDR2 YFSETQ. The CDR3 spans 17 residues. This CDR3 reads CASSLGAGSNLNTEVFF. The CDR3 DNA follows: TGCGCCAGCAGCTTGGGGGCAGGCTCCAACCTCAACACTGAAGTTTTCTTT.

The rearrangement uses TRBV19 and TRBJ1-1, with D possibly being TRBD1 (5 bases). This CDR3 has 13 amino acids. Germline assignment: CDR1 LNHDA and CDR2 SQIVND (reference sequence). With 9 bases removed from V and 4 bases from J, the gap between germline ends came to 15 bases. CDR3 protein: CASQVGRATEAFF. Here the CDR3 DNA reads TGTGCCAGCCAGGTGGGCAGGGCCACTGAAGCTTTCTTT.

This clonotype was seen repeatedly, ten times or more. The chain's CDR3 is CASNTPGTSDRDEQFF. The CDR3 DNA is TGTGCCAGCAATACACCCGGGACTAGCGACAGGGATGAGCAGTTCTTC. The V gene is TRBV27, the J gene TRBJ2-1; the match to TRBD2 covers 10 bases. This CDR3 region has 16 residues. The germline CDR1 and CDR2 sequences are MNHEY and SMNVEV (reference sequence). The V gene end was trimmed by 7 bases and the J gene end by 8 bases; junction bases not matched to a gene: 14.

The chain has TRBV7-9 and TRBJ2-3; a possible D gene is TRBD2 (5 bases). This CDR3 is built from 14 residues. Trimming took 3 bases from V and 2 from J, leaving 9 bases between them. Per germline, CDR1 SEHNR and CDR2 FQNEAQ (reference sequence). CDR3 DNA: TGTGCCAGCAGCTTCGAGGGAAACACAGATACGCAGTATTTT. This encodes CASSFEGNTDTQYF.

Only a few counts were recorded for this clonotype. The rearrangement joins TRBV29-1 to TRBJ2-7; TRBD1 is a possible D gene (6 bases). The V end lost 7 bases, the J end lost 0 bases, and 13 bases lay between the germline ends. Germline CDR1 reads SQVTM; CDR2 reads ANQGSEA. This CDR3 contains 13 residues. CDR3: CSATGTSSYEQYF. CDR3 DNA sequence: TGCAGCGCGACAGGTACCAGCTCCTACGAGCAGTACTTC.

This clonotype turned up a few times. V is TRBV28 and J is TRBJ2-1; 8 bases line up with TRBD1. The CDR3 is 15 amino acids. Germline CDR1 is MDHEN and CDR2 is SYDVKM. Trimming removed 2 bases from V and 4 bases from J; junction bases left unmatched: 4. The CDR3 region is CASSLKQGGYNEQFF. The CDR3 nucleotides read TGTGCCAGCAGTTTAAAACAGGGGGGATACAATGAGCAGTTCTTC.

This clonotype showed up just once. The chain joins TRBV20-1 to TRBJ1-5; D not certain. CDR3 length: 14 residues. V was trimmed by 5 bases and J by 3 bases, leaving 14 bases between them. Germline V gene lookup returns CDR1 DFQATT and CDR2 SNEGSKA (reference sequence). This CDR3 reads CSAYSSDFNQPQHF. The CDR3 region has the DNA TGCAGTGCTTACTCTAGCGACTTCAATCAGCCCCAGCATTTT.

As for this clonotype: A much bigger clone sits one base away, suggesting this may be a read error. V usage is TRBV27 and J usage is TRBJ1-1; no definite D call. This CDR3 has 13 amino acids. CDR1 MNHEY and CDR2 SMNVEV come from the germline V gene (reference sequence). For the CDR3, the DNA is TGTGCCAGCAGTTTACAATCCCGCACTGAAGCTTCCTTT. Translation: CASSLQSRTEASF.

The CDR3 sequence is CASSYAGKDTQYF. For the CDR3, the DNA is TGTGCCAGCAGTTACGCGGGAAAAGATACGCAGTATTTT. The chain couples TRBV6-2 or TRBV6-3 to TRBJ2-3, with D maybe TRBD2 (6 bases). Trimming shortened V by 2 bases and J by 5 bases, and 8 bases separated the two germline ends. Germline loops: CDR1 MNHEY, CDR2 SVGEGT. The CDR3 is 13 amino acids.

This clonotype showed up many times. CDR3: CASSPDRSLAFEAFF. Written as DNA, the CDR3 is TGTGCCAGCAGCCCTGACAGAAGCCTTGCATTTGAAGCTTTCTTT. The chain combines TRBV7-9 with TRBJ1-1; D might be TRBD1 (5 bases). Germline CDR1 and CDR2: SEHNR and FQNEAQ (reference sequence). V was cut by 5 bases and J by 7 bases, with 20 bases left in between. This CDR3 region has 15 residues.

This clonotype has more than one count but fewer than ten. This chain joins TRBV20-1 and TRBJ1-2; TRBD1 matches at 8 bases. With V trimmed by 6 bases and J by 6 bases, 6 bases remained unmatched. This CDR3 comprises 12 residues. Germline values: CDR1 DFQATT, CDR2 SNEGSKA (reference sequence). CDR3 residues: CSAPDRGDGYTF. Here the CDR3 DNA reads TGCAGTGCCCCCGACAGGGGAGATGGCTACACCTTC.

The chain couples TRBV6-9 to TRBJ2-3, with TRBD2 identical over 10 bases. This CDR3 has 18 amino acids. Germline V gives CDR1 MNHGY, CDR2 SVAAGI. V lost 3 bases, J lost 6 bases, and 15 bases stayed unmatched. The CDR3 DNA reads TGTGCCAGCAGTTACACCGGGCCACCTAGCGGGAGTAAGGATACGCAGTATTTT. Its translation: CASSYTGPPSGSKDTQYF.

The chain uses TRBV7-9 and TRBJ2-5; a possible D gene is TRBD2 (5 bases). This CDR3 comprises 15 residues. V dropped 4 bases and J dropped 2 bases, with 14 bases sitting between them. Germline V gene lookup returns CDR1 SEHNR and CDR2 FQNEAQ (reference sequence). For the CDR3, the DNA is TGTGCCAGCAGCTGGGCCGGGAACCAACAAGAGACCCAGTACTTC. It translates to CASSWAGNQQETQYF.

This clonotype has ten or more counts. The rearrangement joins TRBV3-1 to TRBJ2-2; tentatively, D is TRBD1 (6 bases). V was shortened by 3 bases and J by 5 bases, with 10 bases between the two germline ends. Germline assignment: CDR1 LGHDT and CDR2 YNNKEL (reference sequence). The CDR3 extends over 14 amino acids. CDR3 sequence: CASSQAQGTGELFF. The CDR3 nucleotides read TGTGCCAGCAGCCAGGCCCAGGGGACCGGGGAGCTGTTTTTT.